This T cell receptor (delta chain) emerged from a study of Vδ1+ human thymocytes. A remark on this clone: Its antigen is still unknown.

Thymocytes were sorted as CD3+ TCRVdelta1+ TCRVdelta2- after alphabeta T cell depletion. Sequences come from RNA converted to cDNA by reverse transcription. CDR3 amplicons came from multiplex PCR with pooled V-gene forward and constant-region reverse primers. TCRdb reprocessed the multiplex PCR reads using CATT. This repertoire shows roughly 76,000 delta-chain clones, around 34% found once; its top ten account for roughly 0.25%. Study-level findings and limits: Despite high sort purity, roughly 18% of thymic T cell receptor delta sequences were Vdelta2. In the thymus, TRG and TRD repertoires looked highly polyclonal with Gaussian CDR3 lengths.

V trimming: 5 bases; J trimming: 0 bases; junction bases outside the gene matches: 15. The length of the CDR3 is 18 residues. The germline gives CDR1 TSWWSYY, CDR2 QGS. The receptor was derived from a boy under two years old who had congenital heart surgery. This chain connects TRDV1 to TRDJ1, with 7 positions matching TRDD3. Sample: Vdelta1+ gamma-delta thymocytes from the thymus. Subset noted: FACS-sorted CD3+ TCRalphabeta- TCRVdelta1+ TCRVdelta2- thymocytes. CDR3 nucleotides: TGTGCTCTTGGGCTCCGAGGGTGGGGGAACCAGTACACCGATAAACTCATCTTT. Translation gives CALGLRGWGNQYTDKLIF.